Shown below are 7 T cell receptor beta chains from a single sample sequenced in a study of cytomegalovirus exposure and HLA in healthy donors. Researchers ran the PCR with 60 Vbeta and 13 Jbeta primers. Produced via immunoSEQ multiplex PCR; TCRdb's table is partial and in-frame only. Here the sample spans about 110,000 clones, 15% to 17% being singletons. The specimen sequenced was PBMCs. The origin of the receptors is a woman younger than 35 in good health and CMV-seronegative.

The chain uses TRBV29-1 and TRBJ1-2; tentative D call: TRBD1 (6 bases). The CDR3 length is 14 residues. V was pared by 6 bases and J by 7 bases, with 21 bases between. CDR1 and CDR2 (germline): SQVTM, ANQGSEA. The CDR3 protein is CSVHPPHRAGGYTF. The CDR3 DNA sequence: TGCAGCGTCCACCCCCCCCACAGGGCTGGTGGCTACACCTTC. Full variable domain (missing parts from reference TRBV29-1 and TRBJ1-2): SAVISQKPSRDICQRGTSLTIQCQVDSQVTMMFWYRQQPGQSLTLIATANQGSEATYESGFVIDKFPISRPNLTFSTLTVSNMSPEDSSIYLCSVHPPHRAGGYTFGSGTRLTVV.

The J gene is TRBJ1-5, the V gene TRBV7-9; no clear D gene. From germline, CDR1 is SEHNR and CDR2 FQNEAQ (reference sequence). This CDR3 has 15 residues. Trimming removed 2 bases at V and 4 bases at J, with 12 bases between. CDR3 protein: CASSLYEGPNQPQHF. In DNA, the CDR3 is TGTGCCAGCAGCTTATACGAGGGTCCTAATCAGCCCCAGCATTTT.

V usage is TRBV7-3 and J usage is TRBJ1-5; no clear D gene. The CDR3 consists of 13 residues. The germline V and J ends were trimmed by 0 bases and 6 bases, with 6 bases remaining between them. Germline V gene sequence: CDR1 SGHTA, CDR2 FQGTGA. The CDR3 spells CASSLTSGQPQHF. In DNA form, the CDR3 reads TGTGCCAGCAGCTTAACCTCCGGTCAGCCCCAGCATTTT.

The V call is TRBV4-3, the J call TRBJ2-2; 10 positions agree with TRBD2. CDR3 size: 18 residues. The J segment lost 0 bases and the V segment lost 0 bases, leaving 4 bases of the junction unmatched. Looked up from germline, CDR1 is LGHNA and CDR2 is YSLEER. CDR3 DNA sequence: TGCGCCAGCAGCCAAGATCCCACTAGCGGGGCGAACACCGGGGAGCTGTTTTTT. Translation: CASSQDPTSGANTGELFF.

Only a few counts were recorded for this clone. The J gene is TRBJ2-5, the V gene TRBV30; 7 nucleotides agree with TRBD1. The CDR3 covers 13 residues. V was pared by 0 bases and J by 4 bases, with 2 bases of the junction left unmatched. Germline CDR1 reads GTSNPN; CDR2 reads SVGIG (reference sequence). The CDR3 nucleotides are TGTGCCTGGAGTGTCTCAGGGGGAGAGACCCAGTACTTC. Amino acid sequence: CAWSVSGGETQYF.

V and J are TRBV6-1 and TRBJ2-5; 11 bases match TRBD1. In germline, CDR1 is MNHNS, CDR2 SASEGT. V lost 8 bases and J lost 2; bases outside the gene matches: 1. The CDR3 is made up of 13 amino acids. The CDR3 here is CASRDRGQETQYF. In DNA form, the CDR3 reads TGTGCCAGCCGGGACAGGGGGCAAGAGACCCAGTACTTC.

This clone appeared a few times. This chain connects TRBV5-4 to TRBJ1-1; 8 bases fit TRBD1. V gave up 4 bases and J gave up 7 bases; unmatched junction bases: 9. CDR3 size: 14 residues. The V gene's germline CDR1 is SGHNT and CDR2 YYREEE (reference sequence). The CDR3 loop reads CASSPPTGAVEAFF. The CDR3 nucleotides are TGTGCCAGCAGCCCCCCGACAGGGGCGGTTGAAGCTTTCTTT.